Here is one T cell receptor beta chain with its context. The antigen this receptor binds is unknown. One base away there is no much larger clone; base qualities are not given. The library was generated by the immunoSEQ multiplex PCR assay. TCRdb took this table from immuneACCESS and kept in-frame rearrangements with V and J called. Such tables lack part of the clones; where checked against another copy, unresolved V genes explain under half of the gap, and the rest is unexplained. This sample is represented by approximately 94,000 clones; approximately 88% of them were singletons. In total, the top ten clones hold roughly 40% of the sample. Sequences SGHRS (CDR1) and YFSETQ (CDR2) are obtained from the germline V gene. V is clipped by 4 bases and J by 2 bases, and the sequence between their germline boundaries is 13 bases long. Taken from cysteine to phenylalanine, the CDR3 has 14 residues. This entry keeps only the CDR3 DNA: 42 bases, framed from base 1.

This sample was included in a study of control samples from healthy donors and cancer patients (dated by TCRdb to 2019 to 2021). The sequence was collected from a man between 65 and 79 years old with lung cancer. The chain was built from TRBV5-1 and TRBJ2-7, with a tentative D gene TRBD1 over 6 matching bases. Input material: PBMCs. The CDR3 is CASSHKDSAYEQYF. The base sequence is TGCGCCAGCAGCCATAAGGACAGCGCCTACGAGCAGTACTTC.